The 30 T cell receptor beta chains below all came from one sample that was sequenced in a study of a mutant IDH1 vaccine in newly diagnosed glioma (dated by TCRdb to 2020 to 2022). Their cognate antigens are unknown. Receptors were amplified or captured by the immunoSEQ multiplex PCR assay. TCRdb provides this immuneACCESS table in a form limited to in-frame rearrangements. Some clones are lacking; in checked studies, under half of them reflect an unresolved V gene, and why the rest are absent is not known. The sample records under 40,000 clones, roughly four fifths of which are singletons. The ten largest clones capture 25% to 30% of the sample. The intended sense of this specimen's time point label: week 47, end of study. Each vaccine dose was 300 ug of a 20-mer mutant IDH1 peptide in Montanide, given subcutaneously with topical imiquimod. The material sequenced was PBMCs, taken from a glioma patient whose treatment included an IDH1 peptide vaccine. The receptors originated from a man aged 25-40 years with glioma.

CDR3 region: CASSKPGHNEQFF. CDR3 DNA sequence: TGTGCCAGCAGCAAGCCGGGTCACAATGAGCAGTTCTTC. This chain joins TRBV21-1 and TRBJ2-1; the D call of TRBD2 is as the table states it, not checked on the DNA. TRBV21-1 counts as a pseudogene. The CDR3 covers 13 residues.

The rearrangement joins TRBV18 to TRBJ2-7; a weak D match, TRBD2 (6 bases). CDR1 KGHSH and CDR2 LQKENI come from the germline V gene. V was trimmed by 2 bases and J by 6 bases, leaving 14 bases between them. CDR3 length: 14 residues. The CDR3 DNA sequence: TGTGCCAGCTCACCAGCCGGAGGGTCCGGCGAGCAGTACTTC. The encoded protein is CASSPAGGSGEQYF.

The V and J genes are TRBV4-1 and TRBJ2-5; D is undetermined. V was cut by 1 base and J by 4 bases, with 1 base left in between. In germline, CDR1 is MGHRA, CDR2 YSYEKL. The CDR3 loop spans 11 amino acids. The CDR3 reads CASSQAETQYF. Written as DNA, the CDR3 is TGCGCCAGCAGCCAAGCAGAGACCCAGTACTTC.

This clone was seen just once. The rearrangement links TRBV28 to TRBJ1-5, with D tentatively TRBD1 (5 bases). CDR1 is MDHEN, CDR2 SYDVKM, per germline. This CDR3 comprises 18 residues. The V and J ends lost 3 bases and 0 bases respectively, with 18 bases between them. CDR3 amino acids: CASSFAGAHEYSNQPQHF. For the CDR3, the DNA is TGTGCCAGCAGTTTCGCCGGGGCCCATGAGTATAGCAATCAGCCCCAGCATTTT. The whole variable domain, filled in from reference TRBV28 and TRBJ1-5, reads DVKVTQSSRYLVKRTGEKVFLECVQDMDHENMFWYRQDPGLGLRLIYFSYDVKMKEKGDIPEGYSVSREKKERFSLILESASTNQTSMYLCASSFAGAHEYSNQPQHFGDGTRLSIL.

The rearrangement uses TRBV9 and TRBJ2-2, with a possible D match to TRBD2 (5 bases). From germline, CDR1 is SGDLS and CDR2 YYNGEE. This CDR3 has 15 amino acids. V dropped 0 bases and J dropped 5 bases, with 11 bases sitting between them. The CDR3 nucleotides read TGTGCCAGCAGCGTAGCGGGAAGTTCGACCGGGGAGCTGTTTTTT. It codes for CASSVAGSSTGELFF.

This sequence joins TRBV7-2 and TRBJ2-7; 10 positions agree with TRBD1. Germline V gene data show CDR1 as SGHTA and CDR2 as FQGNSA. The CDR3 consists of 17 residues. Trimming removed 1 base from V and 2 bases from J; junction bases left unmatched: 8. CDR3 sequence: CASSLGVSDRGTYEQYF. CDR3 nucleotides: TGTGCCAGCAGCTTAGGGGTCTCGGACAGGGGGACCTACGAGCAGTACTTC. The whole variable domain, filled in from reference TRBV7-2 and TRBJ2-7, reads GAGVSQSPSNKVTEKGKDVELRCDPISGHTALYWYRQSLGQGLEFLIYFQGNSAPDKSGLPSDRFSAERTGGSVSTLTIQRTQQEDSAVYLCASSLGVSDRGTYEQYFGPGTRLTVT.

This sequence joins TRBV18 and TRBJ2-2; 8 nucleotides align to TRBD1. This CDR3 contains 16 residues. CDR1 and CDR2 from the germline V gene are KGHSH and LQKENI. V shed 3 bases, J shed 5 bases, and the junction held 8 bases outside the gene matches. The CDR3 nucleotides read TGTGCCAGCTCACCCAATGACAGGGGAAAAACCGGGGAGCTGTTTTTT. It encodes CASSPNDRGKTGELFF.

V usage is TRBV21-1 and J usage is TRBJ1-5; TRBD1, the table's D call, was not compared with the DNA. TRBV21-1 is described as a pseudogene. This CDR3 region has 17 residues. CDR3 in amino acids: CATYKSRRRGRGQPQHF. The CDR3 DNA reads as TGTGCCACCTACAAATCAAGGCGCAGGGGAAGGGGTCAGCCCCAGCATTTT.

The table lists this clone with a few counts. This chain uses TRBV20-1 with TRBJ1-1; no reliable D call. Looked up from germline, CDR1 is DFQATT and CDR2 is SNEGSKA (reference sequence). The CDR3 totals 11 residues. V lost 4 bases and J 8 bases, leaving 11 bases between the germline ends. CDR3 residues: CSATKRMEAFF. The CDR3 nucleotides are TGCAGTGCTACGAAGAGGATGGAAGCTTTCTTT.

V usage is TRBV6-6 and J usage is TRBJ1-1, with a weak D call TRBD1 (6 bases). The ends were cut back, 2 bases at V and 10 bases at J, with 14 bases in the middle. Germline-derived CDR1 and CDR2 are MNHNY and SVGAGI (reference sequence). The CDR3 has 13 amino acids. CDR3 in DNA: TGTGCCAGCAGTTACGACGGACAGTTTGTAGCTTTCTTT. Residues: CASSYDGQFVAFF.

CDR3 DNA sequence: TGCGCCAGCAGCCAAGGCCCCCTAGCCAAATCCTACGAGCAGTACTTC. Translated, it gives CASSQGPLAKSYEQYF. V is TRBV4-1 and J is TRBJ2-7, with a tentative D call TRBD2 (5 bases). The CDR3 has 16 amino acids. The germline V and J ends were trimmed by 1 base and 1 base, with 14 bases remaining between them. Germline V gene sequence: CDR1 MGHRA, CDR2 YSYEKL.

V is TRBV10-3 and J is TRBJ1-4; D is perhaps TRBD1 (6 bases). CDR1 and CDR2 from the germline V gene are ENHRY and SYGVKD. Trimming left V 6 bases short and J 2 bases short, with 10 bases between. The CDR3 is 14 residues long. The CDR3 reads CAIRPQGTNEKLFF. In DNA form, the CDR3 reads TGTGCCATCAGACCACAGGGTACTAATGAAAAACTGTTTTTT.

This chain connects TRBV23-1 to TRBJ2-5, with 12 bases aligning to TRBD2. TRBV23-1 is placed among ORFs of uncertain function. V lost 3 bases, J lost 5 bases, and 10 bases stayed unmatched. The CDR3 has 17 amino acids. The DNA for the CDR3 is TGCGCCAGCAGTCACCCTACTAGCGGGGGGAGTCGGGAGACCCAGTACTTC. It specifies CASSHPTSGGSRETQYF.

The chain recombines TRBV9 with TRBJ1-1, with D possibly being TRBD1 (6 bases). CDR3 length equals 16 residues. The V gene lost 2 bases and the J gene lost 7 bases, with 21 bases spanning the gap. Germline CDR1 reads SGDLS; CDR2 reads YYNGEE. The CDR3, as DNA: TGTGCCAGCAGCGTTATGGGGGACAATAAACACGATGAAGCTTTCTTT. This gives the protein CASSVMGDNKHDEAFF.

This chain uses TRBV6-6 with TRBJ1-5; no definite D call. Trimming took off 0 bases at V and 1 base at J, with 10 bases between the two ends. The CDR3 is 16 residues long. Germline lookup yields CDR1 MNHNY and CDR2 SVGAGI (reference sequence). In nucleotides, the CDR3 is TGTGCCAGCAGTTACTCGAGAGGCGGGAGCAATCAGCCCCAGCATTTT. Amino acids: CASSYSRGGSNQPQHF.

This clone was counted once. This rearrangement joins TRBV30 to TRBJ2-3; D unclear. Trimming stripped 0 bases from V and 2 bases from J, with 12 bases between. CDR3 length equals 15 residues. Germline V lookup: CDR1 GTSNPN, CDR2 SVGIG (reference sequence). CDR3 in amino acids: CAWSVPTGATDTQYF. The CDR3, as DNA: TGTGCCTGGAGTGTACCGACGGGTGCCACAGATACGCAGTATTTT.

The V and J genes are TRBV6-5 and TRBJ2-5, with D hard to call. The germline gives CDR1 MNHEY, CDR2 SVGAGI. The CDR3 consists of 10 residues. The ends were cut back, 8 bases at V and 1 base at J, with 2 bases in the middle. CDR3 amino acids: CASGQETQYF. In nucleotides, the CDR3 is TGTGCCAGCGGCCAAGAGACCCAGTACTTC.

The rearrangement links TRBV13 to TRBJ1-1; no reliable D call. V lost 0 bases, J lost 0 bases, and 8 bases lay in between. CDR3 length equals 15 residues. Germline CDR1 is PRHDT and CDR2 is FYEKMQ (reference sequence). This CDR3 reads CASSLGDIMNTEAFF. As DNA, the CDR3 is TGTGCCAGCAGCTTAGGGGATATAATGAACACTGAAGCTTTCTTT.

Only one count was recorded for this clone. V is TRBV7-9 and J is TRBJ2-1; D is unresolved. The CDR3 loop spans 13 amino acids. With 5 bases removed from V and 5 bases from J, the gap between germline ends came to 10 bases. Germline assignment: CDR1 SEHNR and CDR2 FQNEAQ (reference sequence). CDR3 sequence (DNA): TGTGCCAGCAGCACCGGGCAGAACAATGAGCAGTTCTTC. Its protein is CASSTGQNNEQFF.

V is TRBV4-1 and J is TRBJ2-7; D gene uncertain. The CDR3 extends over 14 amino acids. Trimming cost V 2 bases and J 0 bases, with 8 bases left between them. Germline CDR1 MGHRA, CDR2 YSYEKL. The CDR3 protein is CASSQSESSYEQYF. The CDR3, as DNA: TGCGCCAGCAGCCAATCGGAAAGCTCCTACGAGCAGTACTTC.

The chain carries TRBV5-1 and TRBJ2-3, with a possible D match to TRBD1 (6 bases). Germline V CDR1 and CDR2: SGHRS, YFSETQ. There are 15 residues in the CDR3. V lost 4 bases, J lost 2 bases, and 14 bases lay in between. The CDR3 region is CASSGGRGSTDTQYF. For the CDR3, the DNA is TGCGCCAGCAGCGGGGGCAGGGGCTCCACAGATACGCAGTATTTT.

The gene calls are TRBV7-2 and TRBJ1-2, with D maybe TRBD1 (5 bases). The V gene's germline CDR1 is SGHTA and CDR2 FQGNSA. The V gene lost 5 bases and the J gene lost 0 bases, with 13 bases spanning the gap. The CDR3 totals 15 residues. Here the CDR3 DNA reads TGTGCCAGCAGCCCAGCGGGAGGGGCTAACTATGGCTACACCTTC. Translated: CASSPAGGANYGYTF.

This clone was seen a handful of times. The genes are TRBV29-1 and TRBJ2-1, with D possibly being TRBD1 (6 bases). V was pared by 3 bases and J by 4 bases, with 16 bases between. Germline-derived CDR1 and CDR2 are SQVTM and ANQGSEA. The CDR3 totals 15 residues. Here the CDR3 DNA reads TGCAGCGTTGATGGGGGCCAAGCATATTACAATGAGCAGTTCTTC. It yields the protein CSVDGGQAYYNEQFF.

This chain uses TRBV28 with TRBJ2-7, with a weak D call TRBD2 (5 bases). CDR1 and CDR2 from the germline V gene are MDHEN and SYDVKM. V was clipped by 4 bases and J by 2 bases, with 9 bases between them. This CDR3 is 13 amino acids long. The CDR3 DNA sequence: TGTGCCAGCAGTTCCCCGGGAACCTACGAGCAGTACTTC. Translating it yields CASSSPGTYEQYF.

This clone was counted a few times. V gene TRBV30 combines with J gene TRBJ1-1, with D uncertain. Between the trimmed V and J ends, which lost 3 bases and 5 bases, there was a span of 10 bases. CDR3 length equals 12 residues. Germline CDR1 GTSNPN, CDR2 SVGIG (reference sequence). The CDR3, as DNA: TGTGCCTGGAGCCAACTTAGGACTGAAGCTTTCTTT. It specifies CAWSQLRTEAFF.

This chain joins TRBV28 and TRBJ2-5; D is uncertain. Germline-derived CDR1 and CDR2 are MDHEN and SYDVKM. This CDR3 region has 14 residues. With 5 bases removed from V and 2 bases from J, the gap between germline ends came to 12 bases. The CDR3 spells CASSTPMGQETQYF. CDR3 nucleotides: TGTGCCAGCAGTACCCCCATGGGACAAGAGACCCAGTACTTC.

This rearrangement joins TRBV5-6 to TRBJ2-7; D tentatively fits TRBD1 or TRBD2 (5 bases each). CDR3 length: 15 residues. Trimming cost V 1 base and J 3 bases, with 14 bases left between them. Germline loops: CDR1 SGHDT, CDR2 YYEEEE. The CDR3 sequence: CASSLWGRTHYEQYF. CDR3 in DNA: TGTGCCAGCAGCTTGTGGGGACGGACACACTACGAGCAGTACTTC.

The V and J genes are TRBV5-6 and TRBJ1-1; 8 bases are a match to TRBD1. The V and J ends lost 4 bases and 7 bases, in that order; junction bases with no gene match: 9. The CDR3 runs to 14 residues. Per the germline V gene, CDR1 is SGHDT and CDR2 is YYEEEE. The chain's CDR3 is CASSPAGQEVEAFF. The CDR3 region has the DNA TGTGCCAGCAGCCCAGCGGGACAGGAGGTTGAAGCTTTCTTT.

The chain recombines TRBV4-1 with TRBJ1-2; no clear D. There are 15 residues in the CDR3. Germline V CDR1 and CDR2: MGHRA, YSYEKL. V was pared by 1 base and J by 1 base, with 10 bases between. The DNA for the CDR3 is TGCGCCAGCAGCCAAGTCTGGACGGGTAACTATGGCTACACCTTC. It codes for CASSQVWTGNYGYTF.

This clone was counted once. The V and J genes are TRBV6-1 and TRBJ1-3; D remains unclear. The ends were cut back, 3 bases at V and 2 bases at J, with 8 bases in the middle. The germline CDR1 and CDR2 sequences are MNHNS and SASEGT. The CDR3 is 14 residues long. The DNA for the CDR3 is TGTGCCAGCAGTGAGTCAGCAACTGGAAACACCATATATTTT. It encodes CASSESATGNTIYF.